This section outlines one T cell receptor (beta chain) sequence together with its context. Germline and junction disagree at one end, which may indicate a read error. This sample is drawn from a study of blood T cell repertoires in COVID-19. Per the authors' pipeline: Amplification of reference gene primers was used by the study to estimate nucleated cell counts. Repertoires were generated with immunoSEQ multiplex PCR, while TCRdb's copy carries only in-frame clones and drops some. The V and J calls and the clone size are those of that table, but D and trimming were determined from the DNA. The table lists 100,000 to 150,000 clones, about 80% of them singletons. CDR3 length: 15 residues. Germline V gene sequence: CDR1 SGHRS, CDR2 YFSETQ.

The sequence derives from a woman aged 50 to 65 with acute or convalescent COVID-19. The sample taken for sequencing was peripheral blood. V usage is TRBV5-1 and J usage is TRBJ2-7; D might be TRBD1 (5 bases). CDR3 in amino acids: CASNLFGARIGEQYF. The CDR3 DNA reads TGCGCCAGCAACTTGTTTGGGGCAAGAATCGGGGAGCAGTACTTC.